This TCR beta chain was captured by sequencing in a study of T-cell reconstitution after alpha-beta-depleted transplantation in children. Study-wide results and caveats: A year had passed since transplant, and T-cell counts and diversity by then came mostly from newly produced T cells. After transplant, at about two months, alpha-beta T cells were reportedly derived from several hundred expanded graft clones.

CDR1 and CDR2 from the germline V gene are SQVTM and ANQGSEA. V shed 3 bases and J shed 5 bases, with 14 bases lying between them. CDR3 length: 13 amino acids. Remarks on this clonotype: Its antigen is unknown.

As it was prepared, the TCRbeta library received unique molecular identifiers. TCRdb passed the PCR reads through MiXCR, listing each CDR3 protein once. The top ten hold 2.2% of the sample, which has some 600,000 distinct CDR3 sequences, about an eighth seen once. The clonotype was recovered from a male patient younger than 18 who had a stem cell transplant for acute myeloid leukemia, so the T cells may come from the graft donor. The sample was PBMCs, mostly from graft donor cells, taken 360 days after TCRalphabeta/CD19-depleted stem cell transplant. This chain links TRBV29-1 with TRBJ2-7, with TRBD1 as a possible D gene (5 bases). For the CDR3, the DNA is TGCAGCGTTGAGGATAGGGGTGCCCACGAGCAGTACTTC. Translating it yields CSVEDRGAHEQYF.